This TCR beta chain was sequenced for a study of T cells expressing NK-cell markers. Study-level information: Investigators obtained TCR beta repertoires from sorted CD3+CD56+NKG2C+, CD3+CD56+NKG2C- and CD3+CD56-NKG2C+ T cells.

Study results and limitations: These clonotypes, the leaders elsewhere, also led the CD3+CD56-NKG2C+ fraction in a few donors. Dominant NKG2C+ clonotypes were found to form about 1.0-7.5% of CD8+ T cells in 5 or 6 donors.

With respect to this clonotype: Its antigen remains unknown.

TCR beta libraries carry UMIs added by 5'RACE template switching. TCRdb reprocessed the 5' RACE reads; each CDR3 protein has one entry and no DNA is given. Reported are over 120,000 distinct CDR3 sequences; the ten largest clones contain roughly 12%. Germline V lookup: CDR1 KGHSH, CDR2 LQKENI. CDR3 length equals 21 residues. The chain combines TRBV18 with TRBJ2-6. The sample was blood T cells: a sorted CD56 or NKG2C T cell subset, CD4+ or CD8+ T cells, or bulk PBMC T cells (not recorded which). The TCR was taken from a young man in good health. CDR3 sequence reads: CASSPPGRQQPLSSGANVLTF.